This T cell receptor beta chain was recovered during a study of OX40 agonist ivuxolimab in advanced cancers. Study at large: Hepatocellular carcinoma, melanoma, renal cell or head and neck cancer affected the dose-escalation patients. Treatment received earlier with anti-PD-1, anti-PD-L1 or anti-CTLA-4 agents was allowed, and around 36% had some. Findings and caveats of the study: Researchers did not determine the expanded peripheral T cells' antigen specificity.

TCRdb's copy holds only in-frame clones and misses some; the assay was immunoSEQ multiplex PCR. Of some 95,000 clones in the sample, 70% to 85% were seen once. In regard to this clone: The target antigen is unknown.

Germline CDR1 reads ENHRY; CDR2 reads SYGVKD. Germline trimming cut 4 bases from V and 3 bases from J; bases unmatched to any gene: 11. This CDR3 contains 16 residues. Here the sequenced sample was CD4+ or CD8+ T cells sorted from blood, taken in a trial of the OX40 agonist ivuxolimab. The chain uses TRBV10-3 and TRBJ2-7, with 8 positions matching TRBD2. The TCR comes from an adult with an advanced solid tumor such as melanoma, head and neck, liver or kidney cancer. As DNA, the CDR3 is TGTGCCATCAGTGTAGAGGGCGGGAGGTCTTACTACGAGCAGTACTTC. Its protein product is CAISVEGGRSYYEQYF.